The 18 T cell receptor beta chains in this list originate from one sample, sequenced in a study of blood T cell repertoires in COVID-19. Clones were sequenced by immunoSEQ multiplex PCR, and TCRdb holds only the in-frame ones, with some missing. The table records roughly 360,000 clones, over 75% of them present only once. Specimen: PBMCs or T cells enriched from blood (not recorded which). The receptor source for this set is a woman in her twenties or thirties with acute COVID-19.

V is TRBV19 and J is TRBJ2-3; TRBD2 matches at 7 bases. Germline-derived CDR1 and CDR2 are LNHDA and SQIVND (reference sequence). V shed 7 bases, J shed 5 bases, and the junction held 15 bases outside the gene matches. The CDR3 covers 16 residues. In nucleotides, the CDR3 is TGTGCCAGTACCTCACCACCGGGACTACGATTAGATACGCAGTATTTT. Protein sequence: CASTSPPGLRLDTQYF.

V and J are TRBV7-2 and TRBJ2-1; 7 bases are a match to TRBD1. This CDR3 comprises 16 residues. Germline V gene sequence: CDR1 SGHTA, CDR2 FQGNSA. V dropped 4 bases and J dropped 8; count of bases not matched to a gene: 14. The CDR3 protein is CASSSPRQGIRHEQFF. DNA of the CDR3: TGTGCCAGCAGCTCTCCTCGACAGGGTATAAGACATGAGCAGTTCTTC. The entire variable domain, with the rest obtained from reference TRBV7-2 and TRBJ2-1, is as follows: GAGVSQSPSNKVTEKGKDVELRCDPISGHTALYWYRQSLGQGLEFLIYFQGNSAPDKSGLPSDRFSAERTGGSVSTLTIQRTQQEDSAVYLCASSSPRQGIRHEQFFGPGTRLTVL.

This sequence joins TRBV7-8 and TRBJ1-4; D gene uncertain. V shed 3 bases and J shed 5 bases, with 10 bases lying between them. This CDR3 has 14 residues. Germline V gene data show CDR1 as SGHVS and CDR2 as FQNEAQ. CDR3 in amino acids: CASSFRLLNEKLFF. CDR3 nucleotide sequence: TGTGCCAGCAGCTTCAGGCTTCTAAATGAAAAACTGTTTTTT.

The rearrangement joins TRBV27 to TRBJ1-6; a possible D gene is TRBD1 (5 bases). The ends were cut back, 6 bases at V and 10 bases at J, with 22 bases in the middle. Looked up from germline, CDR1 is MNHEY and CDR2 is SMNVEV (reference sequence). The length of the CDR3 is 16 residues. In DNA, the CDR3 is TGTGCCAGCAGCCCCCGAGGCGGGGGTTTAGGATCACCCCTCCACTTT. Amino acid sequence: CASSPRGGGLGSPLHF.

In this sample, this clone turned up once. The chain has TRBV7-9 and TRBJ1-2, with D perhaps TRBD1 (5 bases). Trimming removed 8 bases at V and 4 bases at J, with 26 bases between. The V gene's germline CDR1 is SEHNR and CDR2 FQNEAQ (reference sequence). CDR3 length: 17 amino acids. Here the CDR3 DNA reads TGTGCCAGCTACGCGGTAGTGGACAAGGGTGTAGGCTATGGCTACACCTTC. Residues: CASYAVVDKGVGYGYTF.

This clone appeared once. This rearrangement joins TRBV18 to TRBJ2-1, with 7 bases aligning to TRBD2. Germline V gives CDR1 KGHSH, CDR2 LQKENI. This CDR3 region has 15 residues. Trimming cost V 2 bases and J 10 bases; bases outside gene matches: 11. The CDR3, as DNA: TGTGCCAGCTCACCAGGGACTACCGGCCGGCTCGAGCAGTTCTTC. It encodes CASSPGTTGRLEQFF.

The chain has TRBV6-5 and TRBJ1-1; D unresolved. V was pared by 6 bases and J by 1 base, with 12 bases between. This CDR3 spans 14 amino acids. Germline CDR1 MNHEY, CDR2 SVGAGI. CDR3 nucleotide sequence: TGTGCCAGCAGGGCGGACTCGGAGAACACTGAAGCTTTCTTT. This translates into CASRADSENTEAFF.

In this sample, this clone turned up a few times. V gene TRBV2 combines with J gene TRBJ1-2, with 7 positions matching TRBD1. Germline assignment: CDR1 SNHLY and CDR2 FYNNEI. The J segment lost 13 bases and the V segment lost 3 bases, leaving 8 bases of the junction unmatched. The CDR3 is 12 residues long. CDR3 coding DNA: TGTGCCAGCAGTGAGACAGGGAGAAGTTGCACCTTC. Protein product: CASSETGRSCTF.

This sequence joins TRBV6-5 and TRBJ1-1; TRBD1 is a possible D gene (5 bases). CDR3 size: 14 residues. The V end was cut by 7 bases, the J end by 4 bases, with 16 bases between. The germline CDR1 and CDR2 sequences are MNHEY and SVGAGI. CDR3 region: CASTSTGGATEAFF. CDR3 nucleotides: TGTGCCAGCACCAGCACGGGGGGTGCCACTGAAGCTTTCTTT.

The genes are TRBV5-6 and TRBJ1-2; possibly TRBD1 for D (6 bases). Trimming left V 1 base short and J 3 bases short, with 13 bases between. There are 15 residues in the CDR3. Germline CDR1 and CDR2: SGHDT and YYEEEE. CDR3 bases: TGTGCCAGCAGCTTGCTGGACCGGACAGACTATGGCTACACCTTC. This sequence encodes CASSLLDRTDYGYTF. The full variable domain, completed using reference TRBV5-6 and TRBJ1-2, is DAGVTQSPTHLIKTRGQQVTLRCSPKSGHDTVSWYQQALGQGPQFIFQYYEEEERQRGNFPDRFSGHQFPNYSSELNVNALLLGDSALYLCASSLLDRTDYGYTFGSGTRLTVV.

This chain joins TRBV20-1 and TRBJ1-4; D gene uncertain. The CDR3 has 11 residues. Per germline, CDR1 DFQATT and CDR2 SNEGSKA (reference sequence). Trimming removed 8 bases at V and 6 bases at J, with 10 bases between. The CDR3: CSTFTDEKLFF. In nucleotides, the CDR3 is TGCAGTACTTTTACCGATGAAAAACTGTTTTTT.

The V gene is TRBV5-5, the J gene TRBJ1-1, with 7 bases aligning to TRBD1. CDR3 length: 16 residues. After removal of 1 base from V and 0 bases from J, the junction contained 6 bases not matched to a gene. The germline V gene encodes CDR1 SGHKS and CDR2 YYEKEE (reference sequence). This CDR3 reads CASSLIATGVNTEAFF. The CDR3 region has the DNA TGTGCCAGCAGCTTGATAGCAACAGGGGTGAACACTGAAGCTTTCTTT.

The genes are TRBV12-3 or TRBV12-4 and TRBJ1-5; possible D gene TRBD1, 5 bases. With 6 bases removed from V and 12 bases from J, the gap between germline ends came to 15 bases. There are 12 residues in the CDR3. CDR3 sequence: CASSPRRGLQHF. The CDR3 DNA follows: TGTGCCAGCAGCCCGCGACGGGGACTCCAGCATTTT.

This chain connects TRBV24-1 to TRBJ2-3; possibly TRBD1 for D (6 bases). Germline V lookup: CDR1 KGHDR, CDR2 SFDVKD. V was trimmed by 5 bases and J by 3 bases, leaving 14 bases between them. The CDR3 sequence is 15 residues long. The CDR3 reads CATSVTGGGTDTQYF. In nucleotides, the CDR3 is TGTGCCACCAGTGTGACAGGCGGAGGAACAGATACGCAGTATTTT.

This chain connects TRBV5-3 to TRBJ1-5; D gene unclear. TRBV5-3 is designated an ORF whose function remains uncertain. The CDR3 has 15 amino acids. Deletions cut 4 bases from V and 6 bases from J, with 17 bases between. The chain's CDR3 is CARSLPKTKSQPQHF. CDR3 DNA: TGTGCCAGAAGCCTACCAAAAACTAAATCTCAGCCCCAGCATTTT.

The chain joins TRBV10-2 to TRBJ1-6, with D hard to call. Germline V gene sequence: CDR1 WSHSY, CDR2 SAAADI. The CDR3 extends over 13 amino acids. The V end lost 9 bases, the J end lost 3 bases, and 9 bases lay between the germline ends. The CDR3 region is CASGLIYNSPLHF. The CDR3 DNA is TGCGCCAGTGGACTGATCTATAATTCACCCCTCCACTTT.

This clone was found a few times. The V gene is TRBV6-5, the J gene TRBJ1-1; the D gene is possibly TRBD1 (5 bases). This CDR3 region has 15 residues. V was cut by 2 bases and J by 4 bases, with 14 bases left in between. Germline V lookup: CDR1 MNHEY, CDR2 SVGAGI. CDR3 bases: TGTGCCAGCAGTTACAGGGGAGGTAGCGGCACTGAAGCTTTCTTT. Amino acid sequence: CASSYRGGSGTEAFF.

V usage is TRBV7-2 and J usage is TRBJ2-7; 7 positions match TRBD2. The CDR3 contains 16 residues. J lost 0 bases, V lost 2 bases, and 7 bases had no gene match. Per the germline V gene, CDR1 is SGHTA and CDR2 is FQGNSA. The CDR3 sequence: CASSLFSPSGSYEQYF. CDR3 coding DNA: TGTGCCAGCAGCTTATTCTCACCTAGCGGCTCCTACGAGCAGTACTTC.